This T cell receptor (beta chain) came from a study of tumor-infiltrating lymphocytes in primary liver carcinoma. Study as a whole: The tumors, T1-T3 N0M0 lesions, were roughly 4 to 11 cm across.

The study extracted blood RNA from unsorted whole blood and also extracted germline DNA. Before the surgical procedure, approximately 4 milliliters of peripheral blood were collected. TCR beta cDNA came from approximately 540 ng total RNA, primed with a constant-region primer. Libraries of TCR beta came from three nested multiplex PCR rounds with slightly modified ARM-PCR. The study ran its first two PCR rounds for approximately 10 cycles each, using TRBV1-TRBV30 forward primers and a C-beta reverse primer. TCRdb re-called the multiplex PCR reads with MiXCR, one entry per CDR3 protein. Of about 320,000 distinct CDR3 sequences listed, more than 55% are singletons. V shed 2 bases and J shed 5 bases, with 20 bases lying between them. CDR1 is MGHRA and CDR2 is YSYEKL in the germline V gene. The CDR3 is 17 amino acids.

The chain uses TRBV4-1 and TRBJ2-3; weak D call: TRBD2 (6 bases). The specimen sequenced was peripheral blood. The receptor's source is a woman under 40 with primary liver carcinoma and hepatitis B virus infection. CDR3 coding DNA: TGCGCCAGCAGCCAATGCCTCCGGACTACCGCGGAAGATACGCAGTATTTT. Residues: CASSQCLRTTAEDTQYF.